This entry describes one TCR beta chain. This sample stems from a study of technical replicates of blood from several donors. Sequenced by immunoSEQ multiplex PCR; TCRdb stores in-frame clones only, minus some. The sample lists fewer than 70,000 clones; 75% to 90% were seen once. CDR1 is KGHSH and CDR2 is LQKENI in the germline V gene. CDR3 length: 16 amino acids. With 4 bases removed from V and 1 base from J, the gap between germline ends came to 11 bases. The origin of this receptor is a human donor in good health. Some clones in this sample may be carry-over from other donors' samples. V is TRBV18 and J is TRBJ1-6; the D gene is possibly TRBD1 (6 bases). Source material: PBMCs. Here the CDR3 reads CASSLHRDSYNSPLHF. CDR3 nucleotides: TGTGCCAGCTCACTGCACAGGGATTCCTATAATTCACCCCTCCACTTT.